One and the same sample provided the 14 T cell receptor beta chains below, sequenced in a study of T cells in narcolepsy. The data were produced by immunoSEQ multiplex PCR, yet TCRdb's version contains in-frame clones alone and is incomplete. The profile shows some 25,000 clones, about 86% of them singletons. Sequencing used CD45RA- memory CD4+ T cells from PBMCs. These receptors were collected from a human donor with narcolepsy.

The rearrangement links TRBV6-1 to TRBJ1-2; 10 bases line up with TRBD1. Per germline, CDR1 MNHNS and CDR2 SASEGT. After removal of 6 bases from V and 8 bases from J, the junction contained 12 bases not matched to a gene. The CDR3 has 15 amino acids. CDR3 nucleotides: TGTGCCAGCAGCTCGACAGGGGGCGGTCTGGACGGCTACACCTTC. This gives the protein CASSSTGGGLDGYTF.

This clone was counted once. The V and J genes are TRBV11-2 and TRBJ2-3; D gene ambiguous. The V gene's germline CDR1 is SGHAT and CDR2 FQNNGV. CDR3 length: 14 residues. With 0 bases removed from V and 3 bases from J, the gap between germline ends came to 7 bases. The CDR3 coding sequence is TGTGCCAGCAGCTTAGATCACCATACAGATACGCAGTATTTT. Its protein is CASSLDHHTDTQYF. The full variable domain, its missing parts supplied by reference TRBV11-2 and TRBJ2-3, is EAGVAQSPRYKIIEKRQSVAFWCNPISGHATLYWYQQILGQGPKLLIQFQNNGVVDDSQLPKDRFSAERLKGVDSTLKIQPAKLEDSAVYLCASSLDHHTDTQYFGPGTRLTVL.

This clone was observed a handful of times. The chain joins TRBV2 to TRBJ2-7, with 7 positions matching TRBD1. Germline-derived CDR1 and CDR2 are SNHLY and FYNNEI. V dropped 1 base and J dropped 2; count of bases not matched to a gene: 2. This CDR3 contains 14 residues. The CDR3: CASSEGQGAYEQYF. CDR3 in DNA: TGTGCCAGCAGTGAAGGACAGGGAGCCTACGAGCAGTACTTC.

Turning to this clone: Other nucleotide sequences in the sample specify the same CDR3. This chain uses TRBV7-8 with TRBJ2-2, with TRBD1 matching over 10 bases. The CDR3 covers 15 residues. Germline CDR1 is SGHVS and CDR2 is FQNEAQ. V was clipped by 5 bases and J by 4 bases; unmatched bases: 4. The CDR3 DNA follows: TGTGCCAGCAGCCCAGGACAGGGGGGCACCGGGGAGCTGTTTTTT. Protein product: CASSPGQGGTGELFF.

This rearrangement joins TRBV6-1 to TRBJ2-7; D gene unclear. The CDR3 loop spans 13 amino acids. Germline V gene sequence: CDR1 MNHNS, CDR2 SASEGT. V gave up 5 bases and J gave up 6 bases, with 14 bases separating them. CDR3 DNA sequence: TGTGCCAGCAGTTCGACGGGTTGGGGCGAGCAGTACTTC. Translating it yields CASSSTGWGEQYF.

CDR3 DNA sequence: TGTGCCAGCAGTGAACTGGGACAGGGGCCCTACGAGCAGTACTTC. This codes for CASSELGQGPYEQYF. The rearrangement uses TRBV6-1 and TRBJ2-7; 10 bases map to TRBD1. The CDR3 is 15 residues long. The V gene end was trimmed by 2 bases and the J gene end by 2 bases; junction bases not matched to a gene: 3. Germline V gene lookup returns CDR1 MNHNS and CDR2 SASEGT.

V gene TRBV6-6 combines with J gene TRBJ1-5, with TRBD1 identical over 8 bases. In germline, CDR1 is MNHNY, CDR2 SVGAGI (reference sequence). J was trimmed by 5 bases and V by 2 bases; bases with no gene match: 2. The CDR3 runs 14 residues. The DNA for the CDR3 is TGTGCCAGCAGTTACGGACAGGGTGATCAGCCCCAGCATTTT. Its translation is CASSYGQGDQPQHF.

The chain joins TRBV7-2 to TRBJ1-3; unclear D gene. The CDR3 extends over 15 amino acids. V was clipped by 5 bases and J by 3 bases, with 14 bases between them. Germline assignment: CDR1 SGHTA and CDR2 FQGNSA. This CDR3 is CASSTSGIRGNTIYF. Here the CDR3 DNA reads TGTGCCAGCAGCACCTCAGGTATACGTGGAAACACCATATATTTT. The complete variable domain, with remaining parts taken from reference TRBV7-2 and TRBJ1-3, reads GAGVSQSPSNKVTEKGKDVELRCDPISGHTALYWYRQSLGQGLEFLIYFQGNSAPDKSGLPSDRFSAERTGGSVSTLTIQRTQQEDSAVYLCASSTSGIRGNTIYFGEGSWLTVV.

This sequence joins TRBV4-3 and TRBJ1-1; D is unresolved. The germline V gene encodes CDR1 LGHNA and CDR2 YSLEER. The CDR3 runs to 15 residues. V lost 0 bases to trimming and J lost 1 base, with 9 bases between them. The CDR3 sequence: CASSQDRRKNTEAFF. The CDR3 DNA sequence: TGCGCCAGCAGCCAAGATCGGAGGAAGAACACTGAAGCTTTCTTT.

The chain has TRBV6-1 and TRBJ2-6, with no clear D. CDR3 length: 14 amino acids. Between the trimmed V and J ends, which lost 3 bases and 2 bases, there was a span of 5 bases. Germline CDR1 MNHNS, CDR2 SASEGT. CDR3 in amino acids: CASSDRPGANVLTF. The CDR3 DNA reads TGTGCCAGCAGTGACAGGCCTGGGGCCAACGTCCTGACTTTC.

The rearrangement joins TRBV27 to TRBJ1-1; D possibly corresponds to TRBD1 (5 bases). The CDR3 extends over 13 amino acids. Germline-derived CDR1 and CDR2 are MNHEY and SMNVEV (reference sequence). Trimming removed 6 bases at V and 4 bases at J, with 12 bases between. CDR3: CASRPQGSTEAFF. In DNA form, the CDR3 reads TGTGCCAGCAGGCCCCAGGGAAGCACTGAAGCTTTCTTT.

The chain carries TRBV7-8 and TRBJ1-4; TRBD1 aligns across 7 bases. The CDR3 has 16 residues. After removal of 3 bases from V and 3 bases from J, the junction contained 7 bases not matched to a gene. Looked up from germline, CDR1 is SGHVS and CDR2 is FQNEAQ. The CDR3 nucleotides read TGTGCCAGCAGCTTGAGGGGGCGGATAGCTAATGAAAAACTGTTTTTT. Its protein product is CASSLRGRIANEKLFF.

The rearrangement links TRBV9 to TRBJ2-3; the D call may be TRBD1 or TRBD2 (6 bases each). This CDR3 is built from 16 residues. Germline V gene sequence: CDR1 SGDLS, CDR2 YYNGEE. The V end lost 0 bases, the J end lost 4 bases, and 15 bases lay between the germline ends. The CDR3 nucleotides are TGTGCCAGCAGCGTAGCCCAGGGGTGGGGGGCAGATACGCAGTATTTT. Residues: CASSVAQGWGADTQYF.

This clone was observed a single time. The rearrangement joins TRBV27 to TRBJ1-1, with D perhaps matching TRBD1 (5 bases). The germline CDR1 and CDR2 sequences are MNHEY and SMNVEV (reference sequence). Deletions cut 4 bases from V and 0 bases from J, with 9 bases between. The CDR3 runs 14 residues. The CDR3: CASSYGHLNTEAFF. The CDR3, as DNA: TGTGCCAGCAGTTACGGACACCTGAACACTGAAGCTTTCTTT.